Described below is a single TCR beta chain sequence and its context. The ends were cut back, 5 bases at V and 5 bases at J, with 15 bases in the middle. The germline CDR1 and CDR2 sequences are SGHTA and FQGTGA. There are 14 residues in the CDR3. The source of the sample is a study of blood T cell repertoires in COVID-19. Some clones are missing from TCRdb's copy, which holds only in-frame ones; the method was immunoSEQ multiplex PCR. Found here are approximately 150,000 clones, approximately 90% of them singletons; the top ten hold roughly 2.5%. Input material: peripheral blood. The clonotype was recovered from a human donor with COVID-19, enrolled during active disease. The donor label of this sample is uncertain. The chain is built from TRBV7-3 and TRBJ1-1, with a possible D match to TRBD1 (5 bases). In DNA, the CDR3 is TGTGCCAGCAGCCCGAGAGCAGGGATGACTGAAGCTTTCTTT. This gives the protein CASSPRAGMTEAFF.